This record covers a single TCR beta chain. What it binds is not known. These data originate in a study of metastatic and nonmetastatic thyroid tumors. About the research overall: Across peripheral blood and tumor or nodule tissue samples taken from malignant and benign thyroid patients, the repertoires were compared with one another. Whole-study results and caveats: Reports indicated that malignant thyroid tumors showed significantly higher TCR beta diversity than benign nodules did, in blood and tumor.

No treatment of any kind had been given to any patient before thyroid surgery. In the source study's methods: Across clinicopathological groups, CDR3 differences served as the basis for building a distant-metastasis classifier for papillary thyroid cancer. From the PCR reads, TCRdb re-called clones with MiXCR. TCRdb assigned the V and J calls; the authors' analysis was not used. Among about 33,000 clones, approximately 11% were seen once, and the ten largest hold roughly a sixth. The CDR3 has 14 amino acids. Germline assignment: CDR1 DFQATT and CDR2 SNEGSKA (reference sequence). Trimming took 6 bases from V and 0 from J; bases not matched to a gene: 6.

This chain uses TRBV20-1 with TRBJ2-3, with 7 bases that match TRBD1. The receptor comes from a female donor with papillary thyroid cancer or a benign thyroid nodule (not recorded which). Some clones in this sample may be carry-over from other donors' samples. The sample consisted of blood. The DNA for the CDR3 is TGCAGTGCCGAGACACAGGGGAGCACAGATACGCAGTATTTT. Translation gives CSAETQGSTDTQYF.